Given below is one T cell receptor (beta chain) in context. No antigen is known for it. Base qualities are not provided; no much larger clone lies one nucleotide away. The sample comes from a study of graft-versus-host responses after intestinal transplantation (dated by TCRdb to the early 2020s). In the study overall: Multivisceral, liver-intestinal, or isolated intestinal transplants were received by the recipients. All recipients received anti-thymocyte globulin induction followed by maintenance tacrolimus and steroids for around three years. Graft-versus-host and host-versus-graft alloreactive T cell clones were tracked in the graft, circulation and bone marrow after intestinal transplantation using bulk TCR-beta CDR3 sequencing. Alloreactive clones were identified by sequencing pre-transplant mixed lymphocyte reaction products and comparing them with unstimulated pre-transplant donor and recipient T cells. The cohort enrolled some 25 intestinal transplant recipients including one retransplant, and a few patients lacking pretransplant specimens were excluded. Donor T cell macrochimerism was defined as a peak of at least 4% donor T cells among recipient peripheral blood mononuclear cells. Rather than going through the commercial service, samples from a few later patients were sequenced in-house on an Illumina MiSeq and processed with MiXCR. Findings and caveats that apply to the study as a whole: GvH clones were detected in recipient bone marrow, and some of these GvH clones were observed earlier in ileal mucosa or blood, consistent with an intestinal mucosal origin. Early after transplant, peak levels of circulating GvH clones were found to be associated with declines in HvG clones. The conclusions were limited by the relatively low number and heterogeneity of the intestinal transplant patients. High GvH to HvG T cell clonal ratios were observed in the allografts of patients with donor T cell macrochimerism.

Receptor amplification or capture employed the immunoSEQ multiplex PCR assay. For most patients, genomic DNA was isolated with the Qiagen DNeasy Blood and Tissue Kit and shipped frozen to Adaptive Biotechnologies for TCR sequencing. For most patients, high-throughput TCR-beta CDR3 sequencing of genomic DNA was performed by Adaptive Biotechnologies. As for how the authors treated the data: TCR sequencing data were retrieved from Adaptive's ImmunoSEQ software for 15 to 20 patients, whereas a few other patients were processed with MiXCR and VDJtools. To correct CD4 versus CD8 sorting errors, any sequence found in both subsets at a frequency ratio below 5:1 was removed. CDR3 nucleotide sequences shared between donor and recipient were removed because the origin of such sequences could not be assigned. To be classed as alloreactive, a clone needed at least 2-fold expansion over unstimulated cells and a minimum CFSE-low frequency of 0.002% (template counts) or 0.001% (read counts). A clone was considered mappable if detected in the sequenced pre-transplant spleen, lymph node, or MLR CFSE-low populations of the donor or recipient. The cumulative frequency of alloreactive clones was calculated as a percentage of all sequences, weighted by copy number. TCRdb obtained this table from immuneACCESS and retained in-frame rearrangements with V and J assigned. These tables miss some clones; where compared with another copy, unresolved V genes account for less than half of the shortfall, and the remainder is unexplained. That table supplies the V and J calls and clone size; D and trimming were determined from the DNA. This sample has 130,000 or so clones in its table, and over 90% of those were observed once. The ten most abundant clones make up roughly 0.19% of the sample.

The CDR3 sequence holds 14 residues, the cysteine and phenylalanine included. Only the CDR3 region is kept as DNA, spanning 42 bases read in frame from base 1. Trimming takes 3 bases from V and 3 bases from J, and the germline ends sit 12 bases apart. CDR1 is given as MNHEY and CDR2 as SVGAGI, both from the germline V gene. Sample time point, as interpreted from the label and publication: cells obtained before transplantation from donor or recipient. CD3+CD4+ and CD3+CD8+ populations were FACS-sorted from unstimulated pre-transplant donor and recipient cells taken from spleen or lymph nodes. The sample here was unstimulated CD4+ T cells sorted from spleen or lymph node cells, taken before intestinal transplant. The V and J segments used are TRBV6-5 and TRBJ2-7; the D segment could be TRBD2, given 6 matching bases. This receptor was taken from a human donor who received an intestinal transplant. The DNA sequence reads TGTGCCAGCAGTTATGGGGGAGCGGGCTACGAGCAGTACTTC. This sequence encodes CASSYGGAGYEQYF.